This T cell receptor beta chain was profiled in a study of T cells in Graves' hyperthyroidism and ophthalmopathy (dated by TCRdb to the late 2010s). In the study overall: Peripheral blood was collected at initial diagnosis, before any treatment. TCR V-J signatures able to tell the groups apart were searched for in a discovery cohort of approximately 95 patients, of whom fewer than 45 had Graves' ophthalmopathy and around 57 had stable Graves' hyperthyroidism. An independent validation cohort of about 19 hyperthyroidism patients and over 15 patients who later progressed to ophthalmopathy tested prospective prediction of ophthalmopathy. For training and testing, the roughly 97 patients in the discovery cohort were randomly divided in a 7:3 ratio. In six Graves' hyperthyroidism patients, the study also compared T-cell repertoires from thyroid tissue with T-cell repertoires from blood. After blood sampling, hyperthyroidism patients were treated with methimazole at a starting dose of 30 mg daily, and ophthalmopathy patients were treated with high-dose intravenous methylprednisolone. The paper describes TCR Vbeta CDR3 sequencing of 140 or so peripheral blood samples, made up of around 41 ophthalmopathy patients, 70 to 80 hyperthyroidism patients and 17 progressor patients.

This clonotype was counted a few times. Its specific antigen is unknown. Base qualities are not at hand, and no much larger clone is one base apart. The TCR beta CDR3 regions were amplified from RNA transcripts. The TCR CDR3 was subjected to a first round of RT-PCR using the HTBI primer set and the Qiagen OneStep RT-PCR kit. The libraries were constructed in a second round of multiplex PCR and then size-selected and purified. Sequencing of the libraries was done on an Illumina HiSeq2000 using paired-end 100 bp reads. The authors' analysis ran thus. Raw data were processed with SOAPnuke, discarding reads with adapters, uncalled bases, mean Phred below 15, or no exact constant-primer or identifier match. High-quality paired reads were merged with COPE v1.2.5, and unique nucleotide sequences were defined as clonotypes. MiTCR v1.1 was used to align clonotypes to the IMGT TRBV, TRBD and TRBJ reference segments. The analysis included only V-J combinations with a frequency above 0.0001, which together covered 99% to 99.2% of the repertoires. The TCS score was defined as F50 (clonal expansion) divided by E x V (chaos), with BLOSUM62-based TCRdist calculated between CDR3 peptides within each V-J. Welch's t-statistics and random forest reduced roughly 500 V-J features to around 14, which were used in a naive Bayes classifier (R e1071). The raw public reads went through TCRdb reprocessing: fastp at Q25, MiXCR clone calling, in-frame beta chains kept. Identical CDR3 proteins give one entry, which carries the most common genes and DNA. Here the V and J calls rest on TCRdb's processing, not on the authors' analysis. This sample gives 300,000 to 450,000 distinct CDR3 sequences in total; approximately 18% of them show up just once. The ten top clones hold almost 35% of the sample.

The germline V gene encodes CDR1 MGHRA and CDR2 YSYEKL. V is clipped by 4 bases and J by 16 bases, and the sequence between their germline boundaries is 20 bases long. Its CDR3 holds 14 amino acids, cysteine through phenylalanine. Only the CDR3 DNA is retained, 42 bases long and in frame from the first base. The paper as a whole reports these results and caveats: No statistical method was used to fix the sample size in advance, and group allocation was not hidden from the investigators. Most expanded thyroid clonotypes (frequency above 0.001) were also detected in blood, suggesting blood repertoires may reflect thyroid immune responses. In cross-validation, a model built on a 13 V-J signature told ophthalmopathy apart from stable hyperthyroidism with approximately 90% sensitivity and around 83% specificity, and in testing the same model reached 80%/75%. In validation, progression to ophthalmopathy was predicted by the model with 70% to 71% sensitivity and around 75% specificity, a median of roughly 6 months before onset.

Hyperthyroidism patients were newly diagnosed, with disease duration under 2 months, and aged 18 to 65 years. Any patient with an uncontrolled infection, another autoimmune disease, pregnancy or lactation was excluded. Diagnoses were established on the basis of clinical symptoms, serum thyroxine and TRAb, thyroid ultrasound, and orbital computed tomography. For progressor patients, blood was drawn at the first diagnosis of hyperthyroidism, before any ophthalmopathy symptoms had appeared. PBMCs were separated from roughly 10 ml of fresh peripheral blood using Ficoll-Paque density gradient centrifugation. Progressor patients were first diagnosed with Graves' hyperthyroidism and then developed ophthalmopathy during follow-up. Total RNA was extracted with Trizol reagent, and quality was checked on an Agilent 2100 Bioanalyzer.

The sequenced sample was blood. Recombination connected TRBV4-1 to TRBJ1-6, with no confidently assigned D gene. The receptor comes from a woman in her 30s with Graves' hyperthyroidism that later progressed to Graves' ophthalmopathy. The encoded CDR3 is CASSLTGWTVGLHF. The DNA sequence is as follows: TGCGCCAGCAGCCTTACTGGGTGGACTGTTGGGCTCCACTTT.